The 15 T cell receptor beta chains below come from one sample, sequenced in a study of somatic mutations in cytotoxic T cells in rheumatoid arthritis. Assay: immunoSEQ multiplex PCR; the TCRdb copy retains only in-frame clones and omits some. The sample yields 13,000 or so clones, 70% to 80% seen once. Sequencing input: CD8+ T cells sorted from blood. Source of these receptors: an adult with rheumatoid arthritis.

The chain recombines TRBV9 with TRBJ2-7; D remains ambiguous. The V end lost 4 bases, the J end lost 7 bases, and 15 bases lay between the germline ends. In germline, CDR1 is SGDLS, CDR2 YYNGEE. CDR3 length: 13 residues. CDR3 residues: CASSRPPREEQYF. As DNA, the CDR3 is TGTGCCAGCAGCAGACCACCCCGCGAAGAGCAGTACTTC. Supplemented by reference TRBV9 and TRBJ2-7, the full variable domain reads DSGVTQTPKHLITATGQRVTLRCSPRSGDLSVYWYQQSLDQGLQFLIQYYNGEERAKGNILERFSAQQFPDLHSELNLSSLELGDSALYFCASSRPPREEQYFGPGTRLTVT.

The chain employs TRBV7-2 and TRBJ2-7; no definite D call. V was trimmed by 3 bases and J by 2 bases, leaving 11 bases between them. The CDR3 runs 14 residues. Germline V CDR1 and CDR2: SGHTA, FQGNSA. The CDR3 is CASSFNIRPYEQYF. The CDR3 coding sequence is TGTGCCAGCAGCTTTAACATCAGACCCTACGAGCAGTACTTC.

The chain carries TRBV6-5 and TRBJ2-7; D is possibly TRBD1 (8 bases). This CDR3 is built from 14 residues. Trimming stripped 6 bases from V and 4 bases from J, with 16 bases between. Germline CDR1 reads MNHEY; CDR2 reads SVGAGI. CDR3 in amino acids: CASSYGQGGYEQYF. CDR3 nucleotides: TGTGCCAGCAGCTATGGACAGGGAGGGTACGAGCAGTACTTC.

This clone came up a few times. The chain employs TRBV7-6 and TRBJ2-3, with 7 nucleotides matching TRBD2. This CDR3 region has 14 residues. Trimming cost V 3 bases and J 4 bases; bases outside gene matches: 4. The V gene's germline CDR1 is SGHVS and CDR2 FNYEAQ. The CDR3, as DNA: TGTGCCAGCAGCTTGGGGGGGAACTCAGATACGCAGTATTTT. It is translated as CASSLGGNSDTQYF.

The chain recombines TRBV19 with TRBJ2-5; D may correspond to TRBD1 or TRBD2 (5 bases each). Trimming took off 6 bases at V and 1 base at J, with 15 bases between the two ends. CDR3 size: 15 residues. Germline loops: CDR1 LNHDA, CDR2 SQIVND (reference sequence). The CDR3 region has the DNA TGTGCCAGTAGCCCGGAATGGGGGAGCCAAGAGACCCAGTACTTC. Protein sequence: CASSPEWGSQETQYF. The variable domain in full, with the rest retrieved from reference TRBV19 and TRBJ2-5, is DGGITQSPKYLFRKEGQNVTLSCEQNLNHDAMYWYRQDPGQGLRLIYYSQIVNDFQKGDIAEGYSVSREKKESFPLTVTSAQKNPTAFYLCASSPEWGSQETQYFGPGTRLLVL.

The CDR3 nucleotides read TGTGCCAGTAGTACGGGACAGGTTTACAATGAGCAGTTCTTC. Translated, it gives CASSTGQVYNEQFF. The chain joins TRBV19 to TRBJ2-1; 8 bases agree with TRBD1. In germline, CDR1 is LNHDA, CDR2 SQIVND (reference sequence). The CDR3 is 14 amino acids. J was trimmed by 4 bases and V by 4 bases; bases with no gene match: 3.

This sequence joins TRBV28 and TRBJ2-5; perhaps TRBD2 as D (6 bases). Per germline, CDR1 MDHEN and CDR2 SYDVKM. There are 14 residues in the CDR3. V was clipped by 6 bases and J by 5 bases, with 16 bases between them. CDR3 sequence reads: CASRTTSEEETQYF. In DNA, the CDR3 is TGTGCCAGCAGGACGACTAGTGAGGAGGAGACCCAGTACTTC.

The chain couples TRBV27 to TRBJ2-3, with TRBD2 matching 10 bases. CDR1 MNHEY and CDR2 SMNVEV come from the germline V gene (reference sequence). The length of the CDR3 is 17 residues. With V trimmed by 0 bases and J by 5 bases, 8 bases remained unmatched. The CDR3 coding sequence is TGTGCCAGCAGTTTATCAAGCGGGGGGGCCGGTAGAGATACGCAGTATTTT. Amino acid sequence: CASSLSSGGAGRDTQYF.

The genes are TRBV18 and TRBJ1-2; 7 bases agree with TRBD1. The CDR3 runs to 14 residues. In germline, CDR1 is KGHSH, CDR2 LQKENI. V trimming: 5 bases; J trimming: 2 bases; junction bases outside the gene matches: 5. The CDR3 spells CASSTQGRNYGYTF. The CDR3 DNA sequence: TGTGCCAGCTCAACACAGGGGAGGAACTATGGCTACACCTTC.

The genes are TRBV7-9 and TRBJ2-7; no clear D gene. CDR1 is SEHNR, CDR2 FQNEAQ, per germline (reference sequence). Trimming removed 5 bases at V and 4 bases at J, with 12 bases between. This CDR3 comprises 13 residues. This CDR3 reads CASSLPAGYEQYF. The CDR3 nucleotides are TGTGCCAGCAGCCTCCCGGCCGGGTACGAGCAGTACTTC.

The chain couples TRBV11-2 to TRBJ1-5; D gene ambiguous. V was shortened by 1 base and J by 0 bases, with 7 bases between the two germline ends. The CDR3 is made up of 15 amino acids. Germline V CDR1 and CDR2: SGHAT, FQNNGV. CDR3 nucleotides: TGTGCCAGCAGCTTAGGAGGATATAGCAATCAGCCCCAGCATTTT. Translated: CASSLGGYSNQPQHF.

The chain couples TRBV4-1 to TRBJ1-4; D gene unclear. Trimming cost V 0 bases and J 13 bases, with 9 bases left between them. This CDR3 has 12 amino acids. Per germline, CDR1 MGHRA and CDR2 YSYEKL. CDR3 in amino acids: CASSQEGRSLFF. The CDR3 DNA follows: TGCGCCAGCAGCCAAGAGGGCAGATCACTGTTTTTT.

This clone was counted between two and nine times. The chain couples TRBV9 to TRBJ1-4; 7 bases fit TRBD1. The CDR3 contains 14 residues. The V gene end was trimmed by 4 bases and the J gene end by 2 bases; junction bases not matched to a gene: 2. Germline V gene sequence: CDR1 SGDLS, CDR2 YYNGEE. CDR3 region: CASSPGQTNEKLFF. CDR3 bases: TGTGCCAGCAGCCCGGGACAGACTAATGAAAAACTGTTTTTT.

V is TRBV21-1 and J is TRBJ2-2; the D call in the table, TRBD2, was not verified against the DNA. TRBV21-1 is a pseudogene segment. This CDR3 spans 20 amino acids. The CDR3 reads CASSKWTPTSGGVNTGELFF. CDR3 nucleotide sequence: TGTGCCAGCAGCAAATGGACCCCGACTAGCGGGGGGGTAAACACCGGGGAGCTGTTTTTT.

This sequence joins TRBV11-2 and TRBJ2-5; TRBD2 matches 7 bases. The CDR3 consists of 17 residues. The germline V gene encodes CDR1 SGHAT and CDR2 FQNNGV. The ends lost 0 bases at V and 1 base at J; junction bases unmatched: 8. The CDR3 here is CASSLDLYGGGQETQYF. CDR3 coding DNA: TGTGCCAGCAGCTTAGATCTTTATGGGGGGGGCCAAGAGACCCAGTACTTC.